The clone carrying this T cell receptor (beta chain) was seen repeatedly, ten times or more. Documented time point: newly diagnosed GD, antithyroid drugs for less than 3 months. PBMC-extracted RNA yielded the TCR library. In Xi'an, China, an endocrinology department was the source of patients. CDR1 MRHNA and CDR2 SNTAGT come from the germline V gene. Between the trimmed V and J ends, which lost 2 bases and 0 bases, there was a span of 6 bases. The CDR3 consists of 14 residues. Through Arm-PCR of CDR3 regions and iRepertoire HTBI primers, TCR beta libraries were built. Using its own MiXCR run on the multiplex PCR reads, TCRdb lists one record per CDR3 protein. The table shows about 330,000 distinct CDR3 sequences, with about a sixth occurring only once. This sample was included in a study of regulatory T cells in long-lasting Graves disease. These sequences were also reported in another study, on T cells in Graves' hyperthyroidism and ophthalmopathy.

The chain uses TRBV6-4 and TRBJ2-3, with no clear D. The sequenced sample was peripheral blood mononuclear cells (PBMCs), obtained at new diagnosis, from a patient treated with antithyroid drugs. This clonotype originated in a woman aged 18-30 years with Graves disease. The CDR3 DNA follows: TGTGCCAGCAGTGACGACGTTAGCACAGATACGCAGTATTTT. Residues: CASSDDVSTDTQYF.